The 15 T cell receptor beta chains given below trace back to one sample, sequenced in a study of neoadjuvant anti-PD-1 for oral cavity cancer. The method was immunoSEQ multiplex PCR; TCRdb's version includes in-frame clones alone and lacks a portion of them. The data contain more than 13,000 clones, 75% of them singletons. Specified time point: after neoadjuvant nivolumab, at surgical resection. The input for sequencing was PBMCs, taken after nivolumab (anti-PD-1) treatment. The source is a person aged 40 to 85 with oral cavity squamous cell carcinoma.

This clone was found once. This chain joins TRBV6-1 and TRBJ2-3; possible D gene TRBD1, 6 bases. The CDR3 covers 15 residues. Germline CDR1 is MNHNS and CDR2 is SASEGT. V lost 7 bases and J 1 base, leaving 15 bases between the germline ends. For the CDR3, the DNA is TGTGCCAGCAAGGACAGCCTCGTGGGCACAGATACGCAGTATTTT. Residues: CASKDSLVGTDTQYF.

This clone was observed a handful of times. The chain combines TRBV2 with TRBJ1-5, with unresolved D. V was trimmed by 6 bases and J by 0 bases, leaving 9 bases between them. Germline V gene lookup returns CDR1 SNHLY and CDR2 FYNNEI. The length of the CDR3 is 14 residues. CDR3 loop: CASSSEDSNQPQHF. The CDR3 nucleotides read TGTGCCAGCAGCTCGGAGGATAGCAATCAGCCCCAGCATTTT.

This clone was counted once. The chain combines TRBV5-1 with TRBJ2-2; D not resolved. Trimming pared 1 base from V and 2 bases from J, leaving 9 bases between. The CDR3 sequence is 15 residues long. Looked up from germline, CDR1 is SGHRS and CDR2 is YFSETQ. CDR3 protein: CASSLLELNTGELFF. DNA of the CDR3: TGCGCCAGCAGCTTGCTCGAATTAAACACCGGGGAGCTGTTTTTT.

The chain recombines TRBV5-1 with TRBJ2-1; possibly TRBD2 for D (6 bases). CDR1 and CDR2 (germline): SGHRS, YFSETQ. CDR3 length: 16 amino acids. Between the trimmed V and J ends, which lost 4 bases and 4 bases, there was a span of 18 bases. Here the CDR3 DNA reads TGCGCCAGCAGCCTCCCCTTAGCGGCCCCATACAATGAGCAGTTCTTC. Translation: CASSLPLAAPYNEQFF.

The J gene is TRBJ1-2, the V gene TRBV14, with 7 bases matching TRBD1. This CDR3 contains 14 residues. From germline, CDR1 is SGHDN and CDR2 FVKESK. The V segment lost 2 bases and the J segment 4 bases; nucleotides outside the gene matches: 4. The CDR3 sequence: CASSQSRDSYGYTF. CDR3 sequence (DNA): TGTGCCAGCAGCCAATCCCGGGACAGCTATGGCTACACCTTC.

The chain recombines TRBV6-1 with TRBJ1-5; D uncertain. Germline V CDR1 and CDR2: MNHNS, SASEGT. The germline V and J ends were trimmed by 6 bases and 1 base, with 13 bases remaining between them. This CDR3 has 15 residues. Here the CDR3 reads CASSANGQSNQPQHF. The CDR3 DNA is TGTGCCAGCAGCGCCAATGGGCAGAGCAATCAGCCCCAGCATTTT.

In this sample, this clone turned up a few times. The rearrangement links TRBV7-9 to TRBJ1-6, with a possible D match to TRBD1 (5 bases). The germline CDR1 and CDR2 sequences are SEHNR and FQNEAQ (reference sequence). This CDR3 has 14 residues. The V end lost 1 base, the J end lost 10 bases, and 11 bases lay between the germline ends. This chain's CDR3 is CASSLDQGSSPLHF. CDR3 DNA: TGTGCCAGCAGCTTAGATCAGGGTTCCTCACCCCTCCACTTT. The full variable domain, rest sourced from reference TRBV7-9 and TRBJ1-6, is DTGVSQNPRHKITKRGQNVTFRCDPISEHNRLYWYRQTLGQGPEFLTYFQNEAQLEKSRLLSDRFSAERPKGSFSTLEIQRTEQGDSAMYLCASSLDQGSSPLHFGNGTRLTVT.

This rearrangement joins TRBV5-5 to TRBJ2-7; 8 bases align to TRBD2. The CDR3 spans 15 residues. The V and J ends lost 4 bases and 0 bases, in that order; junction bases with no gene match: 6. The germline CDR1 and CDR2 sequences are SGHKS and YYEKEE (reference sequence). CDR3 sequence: CASSRTSGSSYEQYF. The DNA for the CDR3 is TGTGCCAGCAGCCGCACTAGCGGTTCCTCCTACGAGCAGTACTTC.

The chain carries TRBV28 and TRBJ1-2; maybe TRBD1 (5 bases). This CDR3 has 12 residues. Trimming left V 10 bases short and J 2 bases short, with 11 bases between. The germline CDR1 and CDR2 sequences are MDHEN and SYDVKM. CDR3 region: CAISWDNYGYTF. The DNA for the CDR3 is TGTGCCATCTCCTGGGACAACTATGGCTACACCTTC.

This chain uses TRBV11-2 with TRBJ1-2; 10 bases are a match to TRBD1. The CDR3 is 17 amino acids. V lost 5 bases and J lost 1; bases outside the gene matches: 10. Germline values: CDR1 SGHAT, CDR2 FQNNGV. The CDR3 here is CASSPLTRDRGNYGYTF. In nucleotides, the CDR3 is TGTGCCAGCAGCCCCCTCACACGGGACAGGGGTAACTATGGCTACACCTTC.

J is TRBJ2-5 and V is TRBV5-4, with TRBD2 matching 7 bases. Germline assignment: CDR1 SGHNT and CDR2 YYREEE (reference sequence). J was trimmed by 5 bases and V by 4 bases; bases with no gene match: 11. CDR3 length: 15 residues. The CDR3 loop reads CASSQPSGGGETQYF. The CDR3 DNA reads TGTGCCAGCAGCCAACCTAGCGGCGGAGGGGAGACCCAGTACTTC.

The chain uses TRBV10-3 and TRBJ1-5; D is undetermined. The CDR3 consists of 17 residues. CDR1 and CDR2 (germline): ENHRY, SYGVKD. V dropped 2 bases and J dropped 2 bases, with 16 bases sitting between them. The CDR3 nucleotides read TGTGCCATCAGTGAGCCGGAAGGTTTTTTGGGCAATCAGCCCCAGCATTTT. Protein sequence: CAISEPEGFLGNQPQHF.

The DNA for the CDR3 is TGTGCCAGCAGTTACTCGAAGTCCCACATCGAGCAGTACTTC. This codes for CASSYSKSHIEQYF. This chain joins TRBV6-5 and TRBJ2-7; D is undetermined. CDR1 and CDR2 from the germline V gene are MNHEY and SVGAGI. V lost 0 bases and J 6 bases, leaving 12 bases between the germline ends. This CDR3 has 14 residues.

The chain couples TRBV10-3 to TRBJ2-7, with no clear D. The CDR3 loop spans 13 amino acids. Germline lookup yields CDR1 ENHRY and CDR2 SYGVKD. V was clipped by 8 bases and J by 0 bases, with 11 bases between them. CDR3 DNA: TGTGCCATCCGTGGACGGCTCTCCTACGAGCAGTACTTC. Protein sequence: CAIRGRLSYEQYF.

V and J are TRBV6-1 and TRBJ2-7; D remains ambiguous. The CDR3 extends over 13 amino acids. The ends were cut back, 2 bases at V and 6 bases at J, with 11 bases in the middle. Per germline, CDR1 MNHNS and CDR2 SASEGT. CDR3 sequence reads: CASSENLPFEQYF. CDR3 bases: TGTGCCAGCAGTGAAAATCTGCCCTTCGAGCAGTACTTC.